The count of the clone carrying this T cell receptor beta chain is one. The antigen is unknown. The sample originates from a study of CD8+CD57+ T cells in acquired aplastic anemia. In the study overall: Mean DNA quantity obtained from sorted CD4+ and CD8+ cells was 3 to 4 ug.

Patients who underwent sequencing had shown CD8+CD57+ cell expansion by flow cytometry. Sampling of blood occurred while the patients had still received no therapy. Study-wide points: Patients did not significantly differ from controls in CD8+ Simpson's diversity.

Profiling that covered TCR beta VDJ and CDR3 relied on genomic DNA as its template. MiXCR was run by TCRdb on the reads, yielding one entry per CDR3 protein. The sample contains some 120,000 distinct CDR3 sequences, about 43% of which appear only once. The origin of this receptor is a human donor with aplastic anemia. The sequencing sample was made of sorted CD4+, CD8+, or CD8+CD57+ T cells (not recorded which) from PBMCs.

This CDR3 is CATSHSPGQVEDTQYF. CDR3 bases: TGTGCCACCAGTCATTCACCGGGACAGGTAGAAGATACGCAGTATTTT. V gene TRBV24-1 combines with J gene TRBJ2-3; 8 nucleotides agree with TRBD1. Germline V gene lookup returns CDR1 KGHDR and CDR2 SFDVKD. This CDR3 spans 16 amino acids. V lost 6 bases, J lost 5 bases, and 12 bases stayed unmatched.